These T cell receptor beta chains were read from a single sample in a study of T cell repertoires in cytomegalovirus infection. TCRdb reprocessed the reads with MiXCR, giving one entry per CDR3 protein. This table has 700,000 to 950,000 distinct CDR3 sequences, about 30% appearing once. No antigen is known for these receptors. This specimen consisted of cultured CD8+ T cells from PBMCs, obtained from culture after CMV antigen stimulation. These receptors all stem from a human donor in good health (CMV status not recorded). Some clones in this sample may be carry-over from other donors' samples. The CDR3 runs from the conserved cysteine through the conserved F or W. The order of the fields is D gene, V gene, clone size, J gene, CDR3 DNA, CDR3 protein. The D gene is left open where the match is weak. Expanded clones get a size class; other rows say once, few or many, or leave the size out.

-	TRBV7-9	few	TRBJ2-2	TGTGCCAGCAGCCCTGCGGGCGCGAACACCGGGGAGCTGTTTTTT	CASSPAGANTGELFF
TRBD1	TRBV14	few	TRBJ1-6	TGTGCCAGCAGCCTCATGACAGGGGCCAATTCACCCCTCCACTTT	CASSLMTGANSPLHF
-	TRBV3-1	-	TRBJ1-5	TGTGCCAGCAGCCAAGGAGAGGGTCAGCAGATCTTT	CASSQGEGQQIF
-	TRBV7-9	-	TRBJ2-3	TGTGCCAGCAGCTCTCCGGTCGGGGATACGCAGTATTTT	CASSSPVGDTQYF
-	TRBV2	many	TRBJ2-1	TGTGCCAGCAGTGAGTCCGGGACTCTTCTTGGGGATGAGCAGTTCTTC	CASSESGTLLGDEQFF
-	TRBV19	few	TRBJ2-7	TGTGCCAGTAGTACCGGGCCCTCCTACGAGCAGTACTTC	CASSTGPSYEQYF
-	TRBV4-3	-	TRBJ2-5	TGCGCCAGCAGCCAAGATCTAACGGAGAGAGAGACCCAGTACTTC	CASSQDLTERETQYF
-	TRBV12-3/TRBV12-4	-	TRBJ1-2	TGTGCCAGCAGTCGGGGGCAGAGCTATGGCTACACCTTC	CASSRGQSYGYTF
TRBD1	TRBV19	-	TRBJ1-5	TGTGCCAGTAGTAATCTTCGGGACAGGGATCAGCCCCAGCATTTT	CASSNLRDRDQPQHF
TRBD1	TRBV15	few	TRBJ1-2	TGTGCCACCAGTCGACAGGGTGTAATTGGCTACACCTTC	CATSRQGVIGYTF
TRBD1	TRBV12-5	few	TRBJ1-1	TGTGCTAGTGGTTCCCCAGGACAGGCCACTGAAGCTTTCTTT	CASGSPGQATEAFF
-	TRBV6-2/TRBV6-3	few	TRBJ1-1	TGTGCCAGCAGATCAGGGTCCAGTGAAGCTTTCTTT	CASRSGSSEAFF
-	TRBV19	-	TRBJ1-4	TGTGCCAGTAGTATAGATCCCCCGGGCCTCGAAAGGCGGCAACTGTTTTTT	CASSIDPPGLERRQLFF
TRBD1	TRBV6-1	-	TRBJ2-5	TGTGCCAGCAGTGATTCTCGGACAGGGGGGCTGATGGCCCAGTACTTC	CASSDSRTGGLMAQYF
-	TRBV7-6	few	TRBJ1-2	TGTGCCAGCAGCCCGGCGGGGGTGGTCTATGGCTACACCTTC	CASSPAGVVYGYTF
-	TRBV6-6	-	TRBJ2-1	TGTGCCAGCAGTCTCCTTCGGGTAGGGCGGGCCTCCTACAATGAGCAGTTCTTC	CASSLLRVGRASYNEQFF
-	TRBV5-1	-	TRBJ2-1	TGCGCCAGCAGCTCTGAGACCGAGCAGTTCTTC	CASSSETEQFF
TRBD1	TRBV5-4	-	TRBJ1-3	TGTGCCAGCAGCTCTCCGGGACAGGGGGGAAACACCATATATTTT	CASSSPGQGGNTIYF
-	TRBV7-9	-	TRBJ1-2	TGTGCCAGCAGCTTATCCTTTAGGGTGGATGGCTACACCTTC	CASSLSFRVDGYTF
-	TRBV6-2/TRBV6-3	-	TRBJ2-3	TGTGCCAGCAGCTCCCCCAAAACGGGTCGTTGGACAGATACGCAGTATTTT	CASSSPKTGRWTDTQYF
TRBD2	TRBV19	few	TRBJ2-5	TGTGCCAGTAGTATTGGGTCGGGAGGACAGTACTTC	CASSIGSGGQYF
-	TRBV4-2	-	TRBJ2-3	TGTGCCAGCAGCCCGCTCACCCTTAGCACAGATACGCAGTATTTT	CASSPLTLSTDTQYF
-	TRBV2	few	TRBJ1-6	TGTGCCAGCATCTCCGGGACGGGAAATTCACCCCTCCACTTT	CASISGTGNSPLHF
TRBD1	TRBV7-9	few	TRBJ2-2	TGTGCCAGCACCCCTAGGGACAGCAACACCGGGGAGCTGTTTTTT	CASTPRDSNTGELFF
TRBD1	TRBV4-1	few	TRBJ2-5	TGCGCCAGCAGCTATCAAGGGGGCTATGGTGGGACCCAGTACTTC	CASSYQGGYGGTQYF